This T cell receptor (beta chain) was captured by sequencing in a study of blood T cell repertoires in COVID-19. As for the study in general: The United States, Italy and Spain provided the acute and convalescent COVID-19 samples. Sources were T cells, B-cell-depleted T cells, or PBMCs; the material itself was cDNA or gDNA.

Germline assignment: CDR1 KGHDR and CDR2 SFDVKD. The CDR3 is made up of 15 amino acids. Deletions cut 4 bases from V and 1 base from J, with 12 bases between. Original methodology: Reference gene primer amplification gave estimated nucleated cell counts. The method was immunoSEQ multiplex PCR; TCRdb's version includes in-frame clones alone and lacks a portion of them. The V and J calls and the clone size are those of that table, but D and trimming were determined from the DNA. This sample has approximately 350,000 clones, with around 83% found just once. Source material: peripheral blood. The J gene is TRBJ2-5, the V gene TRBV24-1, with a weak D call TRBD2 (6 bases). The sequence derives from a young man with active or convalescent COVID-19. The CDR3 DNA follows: TGTGCCACCAGTGAAGGCGGGACCCCCCAAGAGACCCAGTACTTC. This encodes CATSEGGTPQETQYF.